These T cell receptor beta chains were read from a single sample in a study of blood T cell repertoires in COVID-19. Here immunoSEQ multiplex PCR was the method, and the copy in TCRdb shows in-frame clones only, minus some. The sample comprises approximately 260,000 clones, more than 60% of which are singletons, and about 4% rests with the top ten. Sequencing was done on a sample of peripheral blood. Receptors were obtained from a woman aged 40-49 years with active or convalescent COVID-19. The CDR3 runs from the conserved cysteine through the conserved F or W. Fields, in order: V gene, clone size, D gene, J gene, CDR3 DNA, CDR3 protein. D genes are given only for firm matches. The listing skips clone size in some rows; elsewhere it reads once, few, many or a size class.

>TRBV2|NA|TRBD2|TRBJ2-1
TGTGCCAGCGTAAGACTAGCGGGGATCTACAATGAGCAGTTCTTC
CASVRLAGIYNEQFF
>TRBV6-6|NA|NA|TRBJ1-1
TGTGCCAGCAGTTACTCGACACCGAACACTGAAGCTTTCTTT
CASSYSTPNTEAFF
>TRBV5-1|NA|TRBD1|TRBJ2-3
TGCGCCAGCAGCCCGGGGACAGGGGTAGCGGGCACAGATACGCAGTATTTT
CASSPGTGVAGTDTQYF
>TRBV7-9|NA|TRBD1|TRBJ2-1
TGTGCCAGCAGCCTGGACAGGGGGCCCTACAATGAGCAGTTCTTC
CASSLDRGPYNEQFF
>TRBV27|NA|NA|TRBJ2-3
TGTGCCAGCAGGGCGGACTTTACAGATACGCAGTATTTT
CASRADFTDTQYF
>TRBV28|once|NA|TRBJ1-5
TGTGCCAGCAGTCCTGGGTGGGGGGAGGTTCAGCCCCAGCATTTT
CASSPGWGEVQPQHF
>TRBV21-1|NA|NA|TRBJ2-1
TGTGCCAGCGGCCCGGGTCCCATAAGCTCCTACAATGAGCAGTTCTTC
CASGPGPISSYNEQFF
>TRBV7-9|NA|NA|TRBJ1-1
TGTGCCAGCAGCCCCCCCCCTGTAGAGGCTGGCACTGAAGCTTTCTTT
CASSPPPVEAGTEAFF
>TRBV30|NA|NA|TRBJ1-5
TGTGCCTGGAGTAACAGGGCTTTGAATCAGCCCCAGCATTTT
CAWSNRALNQPQHF
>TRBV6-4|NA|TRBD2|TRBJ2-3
TGTGCCAGCAGGGTGATAGCGGGGGGTTTGGATACGCAGTATTTT
CASRVIAGGLDTQYF
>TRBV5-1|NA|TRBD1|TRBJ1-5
TGCGCCAGCAGCCTTAAGGGGGCCCGTAGCAATCAGCCCCAGCATTTT
CASSLKGARSNQPQHF
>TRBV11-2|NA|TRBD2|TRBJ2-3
TGTGCCAGTCAGGGACTAGCGGGGGGGCCCTCGACAGATACGCAGTATTTT
CASQGLAGGPSTDTQYF
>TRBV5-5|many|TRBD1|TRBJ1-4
TGTGCCAGCAGCGCGGAACAGGGGGAGGTTGAAAAACTGTTTTTT
CASSAEQGEVEKLFF
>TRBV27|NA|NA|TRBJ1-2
TGTGCCAGCAGCCGCGGGGGAGCTAACTATGGCTACACCTTC
CASSRGGANYGYTF
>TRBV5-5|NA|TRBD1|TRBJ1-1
TGTGCCAGCGCCCAAAGGGGGCGAACCGGGGCGGTCGCTTTCTTT
CASAQRGRTGAVAFF
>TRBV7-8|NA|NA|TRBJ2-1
TGTGCCAGCAGCTTACAGGGTTTAGTCAACGATGAGCAGTTCTTC
CASSLQGLVNDEQFF
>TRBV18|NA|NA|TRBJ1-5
TGTGCCAGCTCACAAGGACAGCCTGGGAATCAGCCCCAGCATTTT
CASSQGQPGNQPQHF
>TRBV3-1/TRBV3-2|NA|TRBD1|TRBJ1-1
TGTGCCAGCAGGATGACAGGGGTAGAGAACACTGAAGCTTTCTTT
CASRMTGVENTEAFF
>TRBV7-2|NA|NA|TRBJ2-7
TGTGCCAGCAGCATCCGAGGACTAACATACGAGCAGTACTTC
CASSIRGLTYEQYF